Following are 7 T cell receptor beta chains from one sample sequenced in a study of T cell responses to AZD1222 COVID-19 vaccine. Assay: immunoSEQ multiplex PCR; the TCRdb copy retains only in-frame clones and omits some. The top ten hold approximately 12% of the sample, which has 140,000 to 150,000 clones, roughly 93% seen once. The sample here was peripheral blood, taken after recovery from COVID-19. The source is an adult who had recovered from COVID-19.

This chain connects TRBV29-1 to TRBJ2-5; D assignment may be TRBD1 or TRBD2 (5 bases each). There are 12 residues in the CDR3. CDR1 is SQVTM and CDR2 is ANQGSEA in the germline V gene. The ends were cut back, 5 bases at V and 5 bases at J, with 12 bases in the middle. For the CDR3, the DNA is TGCAGCGTTTCCCCGGGGCAGGAGACCCAGTACTTC. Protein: CSVSPGQETQYF. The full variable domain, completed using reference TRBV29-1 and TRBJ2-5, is SAVISQKPSRDICQRGTSLTIQCQVDSQVTMMFWYRQQPGQSLTLIATANQGSEATYESGFVIDKFPISRPNLTFSTLTVSNMSPEDSSIYLCSVSPGQETQYFGPGTRLLVL.

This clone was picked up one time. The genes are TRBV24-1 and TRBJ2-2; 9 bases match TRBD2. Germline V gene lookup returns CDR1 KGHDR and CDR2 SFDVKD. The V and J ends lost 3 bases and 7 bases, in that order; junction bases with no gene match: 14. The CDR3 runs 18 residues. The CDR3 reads CATSDELGGGRAFGELFF. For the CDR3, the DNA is TGTGCCACCAGTGATGAGCTGGGGGGCGGGAGGGCCTTCGGGGAGCTGTTTTTT.

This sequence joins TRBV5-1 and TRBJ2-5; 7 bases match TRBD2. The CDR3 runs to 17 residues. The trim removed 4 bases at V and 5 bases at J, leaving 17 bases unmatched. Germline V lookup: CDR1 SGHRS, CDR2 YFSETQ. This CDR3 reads CASSTATPGLGGETQYF. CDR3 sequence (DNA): TGCGCCAGCAGCACCGCTACCCCGGGCCTCGGGGGGGAGACCCAGTACTTC.

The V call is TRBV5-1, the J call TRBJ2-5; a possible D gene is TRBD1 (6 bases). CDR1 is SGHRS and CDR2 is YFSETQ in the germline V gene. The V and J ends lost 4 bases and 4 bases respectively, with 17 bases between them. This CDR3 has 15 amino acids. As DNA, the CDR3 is TGCGCCAGCAGCAGGGGTCAGGGGACGGGAGAGACCCAGTACTTC. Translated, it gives CASSRGQGTGETQYF. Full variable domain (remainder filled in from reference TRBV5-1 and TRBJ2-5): KAGVTQTPRYLIKTRGQQVTLSCSPISGHRSVSWYQQTPGQGLQFLFEYFSETQRNKGNFPGRFSGRQFSNSRSEMNVSTLELGDSALYLCASSRGQGTGETQYFGPGTRLLVL.

Here the CDR3 DNA reads TGTGCCAGCAGTTTCGTCGCCTGGGACAGGGCCTACGAGCAGTACTTC. Translating it yields CASSFVAWDRAYEQYF. The chain recombines TRBV28 with TRBJ2-7; 9 nucleotides match TRBD1. The CDR3 is 16 residues long. CDR1 MDHEN and CDR2 SYDVKM come from the germline V gene. The J segment lost 2 bases and the V segment lost 3 bases, leaving 8 bases of the junction unmatched.

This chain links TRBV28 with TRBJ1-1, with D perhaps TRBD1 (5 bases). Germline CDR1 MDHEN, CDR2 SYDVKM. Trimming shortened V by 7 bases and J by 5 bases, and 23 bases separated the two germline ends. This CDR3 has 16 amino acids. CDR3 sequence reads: CASTPGEAGRWTEAFF. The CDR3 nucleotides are TGTGCCAGCACTCCTGGCGAGGCAGGGCGGTGGACTGAAGCTTTCTTT. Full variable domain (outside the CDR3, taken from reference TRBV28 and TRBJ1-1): DVKVTQSSRYLVKRTGEKVFLECVQDMDHENMFWYRQDPGLGLRLIYFSYDVKMKEKGDIPEGYSVSREKKERFSLILESASTNQTSMYLCASTPGEAGRWTEAFFGQGTRLTVV.

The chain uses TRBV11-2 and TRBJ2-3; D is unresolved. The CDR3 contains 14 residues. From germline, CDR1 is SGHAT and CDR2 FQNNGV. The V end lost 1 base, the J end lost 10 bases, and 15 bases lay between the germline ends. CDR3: CASSLAQRPKAQYF. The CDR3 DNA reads TGTGCCAGCAGCTTAGCTCAGCGACCAAAGGCGCAGTATTTT.